This TCR beta chain derives from a study of early T cells in non-severe SARS-CoV-2 infection (dated by TCRdb to the early 2020s). Looking at the study overall: Because TCR sequencing was done on bulk RNA from unsorted whole blood, the alpha and beta chains could not be paired. Paper-wide results and their limitations: VDJdb matching was skewed toward anti-spike CD8 responses and likely underestimated virus-specific expansions, missing private and CD4 specificities.

This was a case-control study nested in a cohort of healthcare workers in London, UK, who had nasopharyngeal swab PCR tests and blood samples taken every week. Healthcare workers were recruited during the week of the UK lockdown, between 23 and 31 March 2020, and followed weekly for up to roughly 15 weeks. This clonotype occurred many times. It has no known antigen specificity. The DNA is omitted, as the CDR3 cannot be located on it reliably, and the CDR3 follows TCRdb's listing. Counted from cysteine to phenylalanine, this CDR3 has 18 amino acids. The library was prepared using 5' RACE. Sequenced on a NextSeq 500. The TCR library protocol attached unique molecular identifiers to individual cDNA molecules to correct for sequencing error and PCR bias. TCR alpha and beta chains were both sequenced, and the abundances of alpha and beta sequences in each sample were closely correlated with each other. The study's processing was this. Decombinator V4 was used to annotate the V gene, J gene and CDR3 of the TCR sequences. Expanded TCRs were defined as changing significantly between any two time points under a Poisson model with p below 0.0001. Abundances of TCRs were expressed as counts per million after normalisation to the total number of TCRs sequenced in each sample. MAIT TCRs were defined by TRAV1-2 paired with TRAJ12, TRAJ20 or TRAJ33, and iNKT TCRs by TRAV10 paired with TRAJ18. VDJdb, accessed 1 November 2021, was searched for CMV, EBV and SARS-CoV-2 annotated TCRs, excluding TCRs annotated for multiple antigens. TCRdb reworked the public reads: Q25 trimming with fastp, MiXCR clone assembly, productive beta chains retained. Rows with one shared CDR3 protein collapse into an entry with the most common genes and DNA. What appears here as the V and J calls and clone size reflects TCRdb's work, not the paper's. Across this sample there are roughly 51,000 distinct CDR3 sequences, with 7% to 8% seen only once. The ten biggest clones cover roughly 5% of the sample.

This TCR was sampled from an adult who was a healthcare worker with PCR-confirmed SARS-CoV-2 infection or an uninfected control (not recorded which). This chain is built from TRBV21-1 and TRBJ2-4; whether TRBD1, the table's D call, matches the DNA was not checked. TRBV21-1 is a known pseudogene. The sequencing input was whole blood. The CDR3: CASSKVGQGSVAKNIQYF.